The rows below give T cell receptor beta chains drawn from one sample of a study of blood T cell repertoires in COVID-19. Profiling relied on immunoSEQ multiplex PCR, and the TCRdb table lists in-frame clones only, not all of them. This sample has about 340,000 clones, with 65% to 85% found just once. Sequencing was done on a sample of peripheral blood. These receptors were collected from a man aged 25-45 years with active or convalescent COVID-19. CDR3s include the opening cysteine and the closing phenylalanine or tryptophan. The order of the fields is J gene, V gene, clone size, D gene, CDR3 DNA, CDR3 protein. A D gene is named only where the DNA matches it firmly. The size entry is marked missing in some rows and otherwise reads once, few, many or a size class.

TRBJ2-2,TRBV7-8,-,-,TGTGCCAGCAGTTTAACCAGAACGAACACCGGGGAGCTGTTTTTT,CASSLTRTNTGELFF
TRBJ1-2,TRBV5-1,once,-,TGCGCCAGCACCGCAGACTCATTCTATGGCTACACCTTC,CASTADSFYGYTF
TRBJ2-3,TRBV28,-,TRBD1,TGTGCCAGCAGACTCCGGGACAGGGCAGATACGCAGTATTTT,CASRLRDRADTQYF
TRBJ1-1,TRBV2,-,-,TGTGCCAGCAGTGGGGACACCGTGAACACTGAAGCTTTCTTT,CASSGDTVNTEAFF
TRBJ2-7,TRBV5-6,-,TRBD1,TGTGCCAGCAGCAGCCCAGGGGGCAGGAAAGGTGGGCAGTACTTC,CASSSPGGRKGGQYF
TRBJ2-3,TRBV20-1,-,TRBD2,TGCAGTGCTAGTGGGGTAGCGGGGGGGCCGAGGGCAGATACGCAGTATTTT,CSASGVAGGPRADTQYF
TRBJ1-2,TRBV5-4,few,TRBD1,TGTGCCAGCAGCTTACGGGAGGGGGCGGTTGGCTACACCTTC,CASSLREGAVGYTF
TRBJ2-3,TRBV24-1,-,TRBD1,TGTGCCACCAGTGAATACTCTCCCGGGACAGGGTGGTACACAGATACGCAGTATTTT,CATSEYSPGTGWYTDTQYF
TRBJ2-7,TRBV6-6,-,TRBD2,TGTGCCAGCACCGGGGGGGACTACGAGCAGTACTTC,CASTGGDYEQYF
TRBJ2-3,TRBV18,once,-,TGTGCCAGCTCCCCTCCCACAGATACGCAGTATTTT,CASSPPTDTQYF
TRBJ1-2,TRBV7-2,once,-,TGTGCCAGCAGCCCCCCCCGGACAGTATCAAACTATGGCTACACCTTC,CASSPPRTVSNYGYTF
TRBJ2-1,TRBV7-8,-,TRBD2,TGTGCCAGCAGCTTATATAGCCTAGCGGGAGCAAATGAGCAGTTCTTC,CASSLYSLAGANEQFF
TRBJ2-7,TRBV30,once,-,TGTGCCTGTCTGTTAAGGGGGTACTCCTACGAGCAGTACTTC,CACLLRGYSYEQYF
TRBJ2-6,TRBV18,once,-,TGTGCCAGCTCAGGAGGATCTGGGGCCAACGTCCTGACTTTC,CASSGGSGANVLTF
TRBJ2-7,TRBV27,-,-,TGTGCCAGCAGTTTAGATGTGAGATACGAGCAGTACTTC,CASSLDVRYEQYF
TRBJ2-5,TRBV11-3,few,TRBD1,TGTGCCAGCAGTAATAACCGGGACAGGCAAGAGACCCAGTACTTC,CASSNNRDRQETQYF
TRBJ2-1,TRBV11-3,-,-,TGTGCCAGCAGCTTAGATAGGTTGAGGGAGCAGTTCTTC,CASSLDRLREQFF
TRBJ2-3,TRBV18,-,-,TGTGCCAGCTCACCTTTAGGGGGGGCTAGCACAGATACGCAGTATTTT,CASSPLGGASTDTQYF
TRBJ2-7,TRBV18,-,TRBD2,TGTGCCAGCTCACCACCCCCCGCTGGTAGGGGACTAGCCCACGAGCAGTACTTC,CASSPPPAGRGLAHEQYF
TRBJ2-3,TRBV6-5,-,TRBD1,TGTGCCAGCAGTTACCCGGGACAGACCACAGATACGCAGTATTTT,CASSYPGQTTDTQYF
TRBJ2-7,TRBV7-3,-,TRBD2,TGTGCCAGCAGCCTAGCGGGAGGTTCCTACGAGCAGTACTTC,CASSLAGGSYEQYF
TRBJ1-4,TRBV6-5,once,-,TGTGCCAGCAGTTTCTTCAGGGGCGGGAGTGAAAAACTGTTTTTT,CASSFFRGGSEKLFF
TRBJ2-7,TRBV14,-,-,TGTGCCAGCAGCCAAGACCTACCCACGGGCGAGCAGTACTTC,CASSQDLPTGEQYF
TRBJ2-3,TRBV30,-,TRBD2,TGTGCCTGGAGTTGGGGACTAGCGGGGGGGCCCACAGATACGCAGTATTTT,CAWSWGLAGGPTDTQYF
TRBJ2-1,TRBV7-3,-,-,TGTGCCAGCAGCTTGAAGAGCTCCTACAATGAGCAGTTCTTC,CASSLKSSYNEQFF
TRBJ2-3,TRBV6-5,-,TRBD2,TGTGCCAGCACCGACGGACTAGCGGCCACAGATACGCAGTATTTT,CASTDGLAATDTQYF
TRBJ1-1,TRBV5-8,few,-,TGTGCCAGCAGCCTCAGGGTTACTGAAGCTTTCTTT,CASSLRVTEAFF
TRBJ2-5,TRBV5-4,-,TRBD2,TGTGCCAGCAGCTTCCCGACTAGCGATGAGACCCAGTACTTC,CASSFPTSDETQYF
TRBJ1-1,TRBV3-1/TRBV3-2,-,-,TGTGCCAGCAGCCAAGTTGGCGGGGCTGAAGCTTTCTTT,CASSQVGGAEAFF
TRBJ2-1,TRBV5-1,-,TRBD1,TGCGCCAGCAGCGGGAGGGACAGGGGGGACTACAATGAGCAGTTCTTC,CASSGRDRGDYNEQFF